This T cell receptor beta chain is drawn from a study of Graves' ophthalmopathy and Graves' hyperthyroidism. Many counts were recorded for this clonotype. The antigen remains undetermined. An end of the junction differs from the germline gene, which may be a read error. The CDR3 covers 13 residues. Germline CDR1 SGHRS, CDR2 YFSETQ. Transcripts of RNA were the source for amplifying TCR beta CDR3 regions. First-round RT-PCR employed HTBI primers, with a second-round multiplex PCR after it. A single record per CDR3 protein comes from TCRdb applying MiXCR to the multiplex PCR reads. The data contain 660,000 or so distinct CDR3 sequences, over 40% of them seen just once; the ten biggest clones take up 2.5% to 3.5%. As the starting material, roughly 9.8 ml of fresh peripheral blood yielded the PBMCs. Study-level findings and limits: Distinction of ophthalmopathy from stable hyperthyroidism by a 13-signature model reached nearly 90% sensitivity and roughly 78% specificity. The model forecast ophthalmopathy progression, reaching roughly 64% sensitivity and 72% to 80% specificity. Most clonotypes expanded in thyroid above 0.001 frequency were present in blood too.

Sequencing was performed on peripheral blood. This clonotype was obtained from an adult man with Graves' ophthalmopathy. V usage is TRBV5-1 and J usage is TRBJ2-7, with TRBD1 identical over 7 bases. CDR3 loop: CASSLTGSYEQYF. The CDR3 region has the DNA TGTGCCAGCAGTTTGACAGGGAGCTACGAGCAGTACTTC.